Following are 9 T cell receptor beta chains from one sample sequenced in a study of siplizumab effects on memory and regulatory T cells (dated by TCRdb to between 2018 and 2021). The receptor library was made with the immunoSEQ multiplex PCR assay. TCRdb stores this immuneACCESS table with in-frame sequences only. Part of the clones is absent; in the studies checked, under half of the shortfall reflects unresolved V genes, and no reason is known for the rest. For this sample the table gives roughly 68,000 clones, of which over 65% were detected only once. About 3.5% of the sample is taken by the ten largest. Sequencing was done on a sample of memory CD4+ T cells sorted from blood. According to the study, the label for this sample's cell subset or site signals: unstimulated CD4+ memory T cells. The receptor set was obtained from a human donor in good health.

This chain uses TRBV5-1 with TRBJ1-1; TRBD1 might be the D (6 bases). Germline V gene data show CDR1 as SGHRS and CDR2 as YFSETQ. V shed 4 bases and J shed 0 bases, with 7 bases lying between them. The CDR3 is 13 amino acids. The CDR3 DNA is TGCGCCAGCAGCGAGGGGGTGAACACTGAAGCTTTCTTT. Translation: CASSEGVNTEAFF.

The chain is built from TRBV18 and TRBJ1-4; the D is unclear. V was pared by 3 bases and J by 4 bases, with 12 bases between. The germline V gene encodes CDR1 KGHSH and CDR2 LQKENI. The CDR3 consists of 15 residues. CDR3: CASSPDGFYNEKLFF. The CDR3 DNA sequence: TGTGCCAGCTCACCGGACGGCTTTTATAATGAAAAACTGTTTTTT.

The gene calls are TRBV5-5 and TRBJ2-7; D perhaps matches TRBD1 (6 bases). This CDR3 spans 13 amino acids. CDR1 SGHKS and CDR2 YYEKEE come from the germline V gene (reference sequence). With 4 bases removed from V and 9 bases from J, the gap between germline ends came to 17 bases. The CDR3 coding sequence is TGTGCCAGCAGCAACACAGGGCGACGGGGGCAGTACTTC. Its protein is CASSNTGRRGQYF.

Note on this clone: Mismatch with germline at one junction end may stem from a read error. The chain is built from TRBV5-1 and TRBJ2-5; no reliable D call. The germline V gene has CDR1 SGHRS and CDR2 YFSETQ. The CDR3 runs 14 residues. CDR3 amino acids: CANSLDDAPETQYF. The CDR3 bases are TGCGCCAACAGCCTGGACGATGCCCCCGAGACCCAGTACTTC.

This chain links TRBV18 with TRBJ2-5; no firm D call. The V and J ends lost 6 bases and 0 bases respectively, with 11 bases between them. Per germline, CDR1 KGHSH and CDR2 LQKENI. The CDR3 runs to 14 residues. CDR3: CASSPGYNQETQYF. DNA of the CDR3: TGTGCCAGCTCGCCCGGGTACAACCAAGAGACCCAGTACTTC.

The V call is TRBV6-1, the J call TRBJ2-7; D is perhaps TRBD2 (5 bases). Trimming removed 7 bases at V and 3 bases at J, with 10 bases between. Germline CDR1 MNHNS, CDR2 SASEGT. There are 12 residues in the CDR3. The CDR3 region has the DNA TGTGCCAGCACCCGGGATAGCTACGAGCAGTACTTC. Amino acids: CASTRDSYEQYF.

The chain joins TRBV11-1 to TRBJ2-1, with 7 bases identical to TRBD2. The V gene end was trimmed by 5 bases and the J gene end by 5 bases; junction bases not matched to a gene: 6. Germline V gives CDR1 SGHAT, CDR2 FQDESV (reference sequence). This CDR3 has 14 amino acids. CDR3 nucleotides: TGTGCCAGCAGCCCCGGGACTATAAACAATGAGCAGTTCTTC. The encoded protein is CASSPGTINNEQFF.

The gene calls are TRBV19 and TRBJ2-1; D unclear. In germline, CDR1 is LNHDA, CDR2 SQIVND (reference sequence). Trimming removed 5 bases at V and 0 bases at J, with 8 bases between. The CDR3 runs to 14 residues. The CDR3, as DNA: TGTGCCAGTAGTGTTTTGAGCTCCTACAATGAGCAGTTCTTC. Translation gives CASSVLSSYNEQFF.

This chain connects TRBV4-1 to TRBJ2-3; TRBD1 agrees at 7 bases. With 0 bases clipped from V and 1 base from J, the junction kept 4 bases outside the gene matches. In germline, CDR1 is MGHRA, CDR2 YSYEKL. This CDR3 has 16 amino acids. In DNA form, the CDR3 reads TGCGCCAGCAGCCAAGATCAAGGGGGCGGCACAGATACGCAGTATTTT. Amino acids: CASSQDQGGGTDTQYF.